This section outlines one T cell receptor (beta chain) sequence together with its context. This clone appeared a single time. Its antigen is currently not known. Base qualities are not at hand, and no much larger clone is one base apart. The sample belongs to a study of T cell responses to AZD1222 COVID-19 vaccine listed by TCRdb under 2021. In terms of the full investigation: AZD1222 recipients whose second dose came at about 4 weeks and those whose second dose came at about 12 weeks were combined into one group, since spike-specific TCR depth and breadth did not differ between the two schedules. TCR sequencing covered fewer than 250 trial participants: 200 to 220 given two doses of AZD1222 and 26 given two doses of MenACWY control vaccine. Enrollment into the trials was organized by age into subgroups of 18-55, 56-69 and 70-plus years, and those subgroups contained about 160, 30 and 59 TCR-sequenced participants, respectively.

The CDR3 regions of human TCRbeta chains were subjected to immunosequencing. The published analysis was carried out like this. Repertoire TCRs were checked for matches against a reference library of SARS-CoV-2-specific TCRs that had been generated using the MIRA antigen-specificity platform. Breadth meant the fraction of unique TCRs that were SARS-CoV-2-associated, whereas depth meant the fraction of total T cells that were SARS-CoV-2-associated. Using the MIRA data, each spike-specific TCR was mapped to the spike region that the TCR reacts to and placed in a CD4 or CD8 class. Log10-transformed breadth and depth values were compared by one-way ANOVA with Sidak's multiple comparisons tests. TCRdb carries this immuneACCESS record with in-frame sequences only. Its versions omit some clonotypes, under half of them owing to an unresolved V gene in the studies checked, with the rest unexplained. V, J and clone size reflect that table, while D and trimming were determined from the DNA. In all, the sample holds tens of thousands of clones, and approximately 85% of those were seen once. Clones ranked in the top ten supply approximately 19% of the sample.

What the study reported, not specific to this receptor: Participants were mostly white British, with more females than males. The authors suggested clonal diversity may have been underestimated. Vaccine-associated CD4 TCRs spanned the whole spike protein, with dominant responses in regions 160-218 and 743-854. Because no samples from the day 14 peak response were available, repertoires could be characterized only after the peak T cell response. In the small 56-69-year group, the increase in depth fell short of significance, most likely because of low power. Only five or six AZD1222 recipients were SARS-CoV-2 seropositive at baseline, limiting conclusions about previously exposed vaccinees. A significant rise in spike-specific TCR breadth and depth was observed after two AZD1222 doses relative to day 0 and relative to MenACWY recipients. Epitopes outside the regions mutated in the B.1.351 and B.1.1.7 variants were reportedly recognized by nearly half of the unique spike-specific TCRs.

Read against the paper, the sample's time point label means: baseline before first vaccination. Vaccinee samples came from UK trials COV001 and COV002, including a single-blind randomized controlled phase 2/3 trial of AZD1222 (ChAdOx1 nCoV-19) in healthy adults. For TCRbeta chain sequencing, PBMC samples from trial participants were taken at day 0 and at day 28 after the second dose. Cut back by 1 base and 7 bases, the V and J ends lie 16 bases apart. For CDR1 and CDR2, the germline V gene (reference sequence) lists LNHDA and SQIVND. The CDR3 goes from the cysteine to the phenylalanine over 15 residues. The retained sequence is limited to the CDR3, 45 bases, with the frame set at the first base.

The sequencing used peripheral blood, collected on day 0 of AZD1222 vaccination. This clonotype was sampled from an adult in good health. The chain is made from TRBV19 and TRBJ2-5, with TRBD2 perhaps the D gene, on 6 matching bases. The DNA sequence follows: TGTGCCAGTAGTATAGTCGGGGAGGCCGCGGGGACCCAGTACTTC. Translated, this gives CASSIVGEAAGTQYF.